Reported below is one T cell receptor (beta chain). What it binds is not known. This entry is derived from a study of T-cell memory formation after mild COVID-19. The study's findings and limits: For contracting clones, CD4+ ones sat mainly in CM and EM, CD8+ in EMRA. Pre-infection memory harbored some responding clones, suggesting cross-reactive memory joined. Day 15 to 85 contracting clones showed balanced CD4/CD8; day 15 to 37 expanders favored CD4+.

MiXCR was run by TCRdb on the 5' RACE reads, yielding one entry per CDR3 protein. Seen here are 290,000 or so distinct CDR3 sequences, approximately 19% observed once, and the top ten hold around 21%. Trimming cost V 4 bases and J 4 bases, with 14 bases left between them. CDR1 and CDR2 from the germline V gene are SGHAT and FQNNGV. This CDR3 has 15 amino acids. Sequencing was done on a sample of PBMCs or a T cell subset sorted from them (not recorded which). The sequence came from a man aged 18 to 35 who had mild COVID-19 (a few samples of this study predate the infection). Cell type and time point are not known. This chain links TRBV11-2 with TRBJ1-5; tentatively, D is TRBD1 (6 bases). CDR3 amino acids: CASSSGGGGNQPQHF. The CDR3 nucleotides read TGTGCCAGCAGCTCCGGAGGGGGGGGAAATCAGCCCCAGCATTTT.